Following are 22 T cell receptor beta chains from one sample sequenced in a study of blood T cell repertoires in COVID-19. TCRdb's copy holds only in-frame clones and misses some; the assay was immunoSEQ multiplex PCR. This table holds about 230,000 clones, approximately 88% found once. The sample comprised PBMCs or T cells enriched from blood (not recorded which). These TCRs come from a middle-aged woman with acute COVID-19.

The CDR3 protein is CASSLAPGTEAFF. CDR3 coding DNA: TGTGCCAGCAGCTTGGCCCCGGGCACTGAAGCTTTCTTT. The chain links TRBV7-2 to TRBJ1-1; no clear D. The germline V gene has CDR1 SGHTA and CDR2 FQGNSA. This CDR3 spans 13 amino acids. The V gene lost 3 bases and the J gene lost 4 bases, with 9 bases spanning the gap. Full variable domain (outside the CDR3, taken from reference TRBV7-2 and TRBJ1-1): GAGVSQSPSNKVTEKGKDVELRCDPISGHTALYWYRQSLGQGLEFLIYFQGNSAPDKSGLPSDRFSAERTGGSVSTLTIQRTQQEDSAVYLCASSLAPGTEAFFGQGTRLTVV.

The gene calls are TRBV7-2 and TRBJ2-7, with 12 bases matching TRBD2. CDR1 and CDR2 from the germline V gene are SGHTA and FQGNSA. V gave up 3 bases and J gave up 5 bases; unmatched junction bases: 8. CDR3 length equals 16 residues. DNA of the CDR3: TGTGCCAGCAGCTTGCGTCCTAGCGGGGGGGCGAACGAGCAGTACTTC. This codes for CASSLRPSGGANEQYF.

The chain employs TRBV4-2 and TRBJ1-2; D is undetermined. This CDR3 contains 16 residues. Trimming removed 0 bases at V and 0 bases at J, with 11 bases between. CDR1 LGHNA and CDR2 YNFKEQ come from the germline V gene. The CDR3: CASSQDRRVPNYGYTF. DNA for the CDR3: TGTGCCAGCAGCCAAGATCGGAGGGTCCCTAACTATGGCTACACCTTC.

The chain uses TRBV3-1 (or the pseudogene TRBV3-2) and TRBJ1-2, with D perhaps matching TRBD1 (6 bases). Germline loops: CDR1 LGHDT, CDR2 YNNKEL (reference sequence). This CDR3 is built from 16 residues. V gave up 2 bases and J gave up 4 bases, with 17 bases separating them. CDR3 nucleotide sequence: TGTGCCAGCAGCCAATTTACCAGGGGCGGTGGCTATGGCTACACCTTC. Protein sequence: CASSQFTRGGGYGYTF.

The chain combines TRBV7-9 with TRBJ2-1; a weak D match, TRBD2 (5 bases). CDR3 length: 15 amino acids. Deletions cut 0 bases from V and 6 bases from J, with 12 bases between. Germline CDR1 and CDR2: SEHNR and FQNEAQ (reference sequence). CDR3 bases: TGTGCCAGCAGCTTAGCGCCTCTACTAGGCAATGAGCAGTTCTTC. Translation: CASSLAPLLGNEQFF.

This clone was seen a handful of times. The chain employs TRBV7-2 and TRBJ2-3, with 8 positions matching TRBD2. The CDR3 covers 15 residues. Germline CDR1 is SGHTA and CDR2 is FQGNSA. Germline trimming cut 4 bases from V and 4 bases from J; bases unmatched to any gene: 7. The CDR3 region has the DNA TGTGCCAGCAGCTCGAACGGGGGGGCGGCAGATACGCAGTATTTT. Amino acid sequence: CASSSNGGAADTQYF.

This sequence joins TRBV5-1 and TRBJ2-3; possible D gene TRBD1, 8 bases. The V gene's germline CDR1 is SGHRS and CDR2 YFSETQ. CDR3 length: 16 residues. The V end lost 4 bases, the J end lost 3 bases, and 18 bases lay between the germline ends. The CDR3 spells CASSPYRGGWTDTQYF. CDR3 DNA sequence: TGCGCCAGCAGCCCGTACAGGGGGGGTTGGACAGATACGCAGTATTTT.

The chain recombines TRBV7-8 with TRBJ1-1; the match to TRBD1 covers 10 bases. Germline V gene data show CDR1 as SGHVS and CDR2 as FQNEAQ. Trimming at V came to 5 bases and at J to 7 bases, leaving 16 bases not matched to a gene. The CDR3 runs to 17 residues. The CDR3 coding sequence is TGTGCCAGCAGCCCCGGGACAGGGGCTGTTGGGCGTGGTGAAGCTTTCTTT. Translated: CASSPGTGAVGRGEAFF.

The chain combines TRBV12-3 or TRBV12-4 with TRBJ2-7; D call uncertain. This CDR3 region has 13 residues. V dropped 4 bases and J dropped 1 base, with 8 bases sitting between them. CDR3 DNA sequence: TGTGCCAGCAGTTACAGAGAATCCTACGAGCAGTACGTC. Protein: CASSYRESYEQYV.

This clone was counted only a few times. In DNA, the CDR3 is TGTGCCTGGACCCAGGGACAGGGAAATTCACCCCTCCACTTT. This translates into CAWTQGQGNSPLHF. The chain couples TRBV30 to TRBJ1-6; 9 nucleotides line up with TRBD1. Germline CDR1 reads GTSNPN; CDR2 reads SVGIG (reference sequence). This CDR3 has 14 residues. The trim removed 4 bases at V and 7 bases at J, leaving 5 bases unmatched.

The J gene is TRBJ1-5, the V gene TRBV19; no clear D. From germline, CDR1 is LNHDA and CDR2 SQIVND (reference sequence). Trimming pared 5 bases from V and 4 bases from J, leaving 15 bases between. This CDR3 spans 15 amino acids. As DNA, the CDR3 is TGTGCCAGTAGTCCCACACTATGGAGTAATCAGCCCCAGCATTTT. It is translated as CASSPTLWSNQPQHF.

The rearrangement joins TRBV30 to TRBJ1-2; D perhaps matches TRBD1 (6 bases). Germline V gives CDR1 GTSNPN, CDR2 SVGIG (reference sequence). V was clipped by 5 bases and J by 0 bases, with 19 bases between them. This CDR3 region has 16 residues. DNA of the CDR3: TGTGCCTGGGAAACACCCACAGGGAAAGCTAACTATGGCTACACCTTC. Its protein product is CAWETPTGKANYGYTF.

About this clone: One end of the junction fails to match germline, which may point to a read error. The chain carries TRBV2 and TRBJ2-7, with D unresolved. The CDR3 is 14 residues long. Germline V lookup: CDR1 SNHLY, CDR2 FYNNEI. CDR3 residues: CASSAALPSHEQYF. In DNA form, the CDR3 reads TGTGCCAGCAGCGCGGCACTTCCCTCCCACGAGCAGTACTTC.

This clone was found a few times. The chain recombines TRBV19 with TRBJ1-5, with 7 bases fitting TRBD1. This CDR3 is 15 amino acids long. J was trimmed by 3 bases and V by 6 bases; bases with no gene match: 8. Per germline, CDR1 LNHDA and CDR2 SQIVND (reference sequence). CDR3 bases: TGTGCCAGTAGGGGGGGACAGAGATCCAATCAGCCCCAGCATTTT. It translates to CASRGGQRSNQPQHF.

The genes are TRBV6-5 and TRBJ2-7; D might be TRBD2 (7 bases). Looked up from germline, CDR1 is MNHEY and CDR2 is SVGAGI. Trimming shortened V by 5 bases and J by 5 bases, and 16 bases separated the two germline ends. The CDR3 runs 14 residues. Written as DNA, the CDR3 is TGTGCCAGCAGTATGGGGACGGGGGGCAACGAGCAGTACTTC. Its translation: CASSMGTGGNEQYF.

The rearrangement joins TRBV4-1 to TRBJ2-1; 11 nucleotides line up with TRBD2. V lost 4 bases, J lost 4 bases, and 6 bases stayed unmatched. Germline CDR1 and CDR2: MGHRA and YSYEKL. There are 16 residues in the CDR3. CDR3 nucleotide sequence: TGCGCCAGCAGCCCACGGGTAGCGGGGGGGTACAATGAGCAGTTCTTC. Its translation: CASSPRVAGGYNEQFF.

The rearrangement uses TRBV27 and TRBJ1-1; tentatively, D is TRBD1 (6 bases). The germline CDR1 and CDR2 sequences are MNHEY and SMNVEV (reference sequence). CDR3 size: 13 residues. Between the trimmed V and J ends, which lost 6 bases and 5 bases, there was a span of 13 bases. The CDR3 nucleotides read TGTGCCAGCAGGTACAGGGAAGGAACTGAAGCTTTCTTT. This translates into CASRYREGTEAFF.

This clone was found once. This rearrangement joins TRBV9 to TRBJ2-3; 7 bases are shared with TRBD1. The CDR3 consists of 17 residues. V dropped 4 bases and J dropped 1; count of bases not matched to a gene: 12. The germline V gene has CDR1 SGDLS and CDR2 YYNGEE. CDR3 nucleotide sequence: TGTGCCAGCAGCAATTGGGACAGTTCAAGCGGCACAGATACGCAGTATTTT. It encodes CASSNWDSSSGTDTQYF.

CDR3: CASSQASRGTEAFF. The CDR3 DNA reads as TGTGCCAGCAGCCAAGCCAGTAGGGGAACTGAAGCTTTCTTT. The chain is built from TRBV3-1 (or the pseudogene TRBV3-2) and TRBJ1-1, with D possibly TRBD1 on 5 matching bases. The CDR3 extends over 14 amino acids. V was cut by 1 base and J by 5 bases, with 11 bases left in between. CDR1 is LGHDT and CDR2 is YNNKEL in the germline V gene (reference sequence).

V is TRBV6-1 and J is TRBJ2-7; weak D call: TRBD2 (6 bases). The germline CDR1 and CDR2 sequences are MNHNS and SASEGT. Trimming removed 0 bases from V and 7 bases from J, with 10 bases in between. This CDR3 spans 13 amino acids. DNA for the CDR3: TGTGCCAGCAGTGAAGCGCTAGCGCGGGAGCAGTACTTC. Translation: CASSEALAREQYF.

This chain connects TRBV28 to TRBJ1-2; no clear D gene. Trimming stripped 7 bases from V and 8 bases from J, with 20 bases between. Germline loops: CDR1 MDHEN, CDR2 SYDVKM. The CDR3 has 14 residues. CDR3 residues: CASTPRLGRRGYTF. CDR3 nucleotide sequence: TGTGCCAGCACCCCGAGGCTGGGGAGGCGCGGCTACACCTTC.

J is TRBJ2-7 and V is TRBV7-9; D is perhaps TRBD1 (5 bases). V lost 5 bases to trimming and J lost 5 bases, with 13 bases between them. The CDR3 is made up of 13 amino acids. Germline V gene data show CDR1 as SEHNR and CDR2 as FQNEAQ (reference sequence). CDR3 nucleotide sequence: TGTGCCAGCAGCGATAGACAGAGGCACGAGCAGTACGTC. It encodes CASSDRQRHEQYV.